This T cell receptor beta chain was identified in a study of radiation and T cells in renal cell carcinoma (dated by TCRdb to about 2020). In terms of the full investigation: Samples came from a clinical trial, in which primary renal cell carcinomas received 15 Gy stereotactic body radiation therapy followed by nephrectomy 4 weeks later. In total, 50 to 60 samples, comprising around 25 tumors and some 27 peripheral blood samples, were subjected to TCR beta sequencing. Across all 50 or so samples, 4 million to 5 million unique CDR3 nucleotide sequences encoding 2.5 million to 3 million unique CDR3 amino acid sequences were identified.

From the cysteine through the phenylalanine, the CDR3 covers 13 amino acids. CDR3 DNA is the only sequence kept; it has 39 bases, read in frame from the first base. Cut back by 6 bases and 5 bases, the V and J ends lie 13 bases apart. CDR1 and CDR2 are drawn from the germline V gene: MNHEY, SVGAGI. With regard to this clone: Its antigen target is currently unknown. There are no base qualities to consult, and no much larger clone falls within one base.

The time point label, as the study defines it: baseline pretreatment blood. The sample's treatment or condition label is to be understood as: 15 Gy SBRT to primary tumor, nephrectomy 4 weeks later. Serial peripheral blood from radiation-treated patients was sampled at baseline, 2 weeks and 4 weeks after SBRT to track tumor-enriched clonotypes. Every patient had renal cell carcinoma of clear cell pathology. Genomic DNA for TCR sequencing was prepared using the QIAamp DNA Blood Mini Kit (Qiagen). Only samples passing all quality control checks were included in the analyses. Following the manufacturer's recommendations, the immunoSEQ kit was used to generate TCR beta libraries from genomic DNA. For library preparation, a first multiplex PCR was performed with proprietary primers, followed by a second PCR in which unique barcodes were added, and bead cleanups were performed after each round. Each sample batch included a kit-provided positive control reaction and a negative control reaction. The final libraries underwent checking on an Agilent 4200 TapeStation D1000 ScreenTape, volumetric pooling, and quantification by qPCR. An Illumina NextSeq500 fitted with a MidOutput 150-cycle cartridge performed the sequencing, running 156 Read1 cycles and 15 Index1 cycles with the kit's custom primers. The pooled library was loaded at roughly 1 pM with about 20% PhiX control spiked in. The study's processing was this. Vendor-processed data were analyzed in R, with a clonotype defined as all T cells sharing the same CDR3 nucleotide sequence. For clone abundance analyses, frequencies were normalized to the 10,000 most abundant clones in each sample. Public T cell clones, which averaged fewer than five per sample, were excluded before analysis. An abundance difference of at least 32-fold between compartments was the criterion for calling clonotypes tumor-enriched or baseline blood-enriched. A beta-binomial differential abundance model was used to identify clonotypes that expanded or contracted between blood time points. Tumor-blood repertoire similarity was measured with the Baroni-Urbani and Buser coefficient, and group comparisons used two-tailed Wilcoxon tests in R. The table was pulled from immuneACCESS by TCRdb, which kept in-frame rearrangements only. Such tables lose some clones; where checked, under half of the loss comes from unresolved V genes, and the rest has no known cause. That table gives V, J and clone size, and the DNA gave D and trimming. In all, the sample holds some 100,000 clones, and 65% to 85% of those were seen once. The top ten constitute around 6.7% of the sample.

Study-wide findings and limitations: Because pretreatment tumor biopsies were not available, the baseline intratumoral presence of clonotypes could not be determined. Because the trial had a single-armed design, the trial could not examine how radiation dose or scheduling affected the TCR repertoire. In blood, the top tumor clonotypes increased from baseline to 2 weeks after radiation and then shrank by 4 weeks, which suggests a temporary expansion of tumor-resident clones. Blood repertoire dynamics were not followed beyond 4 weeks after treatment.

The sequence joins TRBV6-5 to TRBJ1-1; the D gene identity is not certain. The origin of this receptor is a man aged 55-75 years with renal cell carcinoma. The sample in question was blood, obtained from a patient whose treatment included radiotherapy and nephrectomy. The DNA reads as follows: TGTGCCAGCAGAGTTACTGGCGGAACTGAAGCTTTCTTT. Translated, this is CASRVTGGTEAFF.